This T cell receptor beta chain was profiled in a study of post-analysis software for immune sequencing data. General study points: The study found significantly lower normalized Chao1 diversity in multiple sclerosis patients than in controls. Under the F measure, samples that were prepared in one batch clustered strongly together. Patients used about 5 TRBV segments, including TRBV5-6, TRBV5-1 and TRBV20-1, more often than controls.

Every TCR beta cDNA library bore unique molecular identifiers. TCRdb re-called the PCR reads through MiXCR, storing one row per CDR3 protein. This sample has 400,000 to 500,000 distinct CDR3 sequences, with 30% to 40% found just once. Per the germline V gene, CDR1 is MNHNS and CDR2 is SASEGT. The V gene lost 5 bases and the J gene lost 0 bases, with 17 bases spanning the gap. CDR3 length equals 17 residues. This clonotype was seen more than once but under ten times. Its antigen is as yet unknown. This TCR came from a girl aged 2-10 years with multiple sclerosis. The V and J genes are TRBV6-1 and TRBJ1-5; no clear D. Sequenced material: blood. The chain's CDR3 is CASSLRTDPHSNQPQHF. The CDR3 DNA reads TGTGCCAGCAGTCTCAGGACGGATCCTCATAGCAATCAGCCCCAGCATTTT.